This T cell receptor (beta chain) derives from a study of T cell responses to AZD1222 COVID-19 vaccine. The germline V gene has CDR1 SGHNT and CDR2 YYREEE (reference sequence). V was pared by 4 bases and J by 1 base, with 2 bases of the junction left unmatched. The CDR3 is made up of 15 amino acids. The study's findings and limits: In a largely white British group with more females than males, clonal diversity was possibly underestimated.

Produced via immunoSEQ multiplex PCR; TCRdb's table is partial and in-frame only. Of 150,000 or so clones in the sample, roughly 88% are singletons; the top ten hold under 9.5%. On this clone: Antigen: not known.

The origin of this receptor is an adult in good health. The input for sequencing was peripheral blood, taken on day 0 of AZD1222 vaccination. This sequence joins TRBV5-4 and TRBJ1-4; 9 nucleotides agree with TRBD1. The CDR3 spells CASSLDRGTNEKLFF. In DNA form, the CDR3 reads TGTGCCAGCAGCCTGGACAGGGGAACTAATGAAAAACTGTTTTTT.